A selection of T cell receptor beta chains follows, all from one sample in a study. TCRdb called the 5' RACE reads again in MiXCR, with one record for every CDR3 protein. This sample has approximately 60,000 distinct CDR3 sequences, with 25% to 30% found just once. What was sequenced was tumor-infiltrating memory CD4+ T cells sorted from the breast tumor. The receptors were gathered from a female donor with breast cancer. Each CDR3 is given with its conserved first and last residue. The order of the fields is clone size, D gene, V gene, J gene, CDR3 protein, CDR3 DNA. D genes are given only for firm matches. Only some rows state a clone size, as once, few, many or a class for expanded clones.

-,TRBD2,TRBV12-3/TRBV12-4,TRBJ2-3,CASSHSAGDTDTQYF,TGTGCCAGCAGTCATTCGGCGGGGGACACAGATACGCAGTATTTT
-,-,TRBV6-2/TRBV6-3,TRBJ1-5,CASNKGGDQPQHF,TGTGCCAGCAACAAAGGGGGTGATCAGCCCCAGCATTTT
-,-,TRBV9,TRBJ2-7,CASSVGGYGTEQYF,TGTGCCAGCAGCGTAGGGGGGTATGGTACCGAGCAGTACTTC
few,TRBD1,TRBV2,TRBJ1-4,CASTRTGNEKLFF,TGTGCCAGCACAAGGACAGGGAATGAAAAACTGTTTTTT
-,-,TRBV20-1,TRBJ2-5,CSARDATGGLQETQYF,TGCAGTGCTAGAGATGCCACCGGGGGATTACAAGAGACCCAGTACTTC
few,TRBD1,TRBV7-3,TRBJ1-6,CASSLSGTASPLHF,TGTGCCAGCAGCTTATCGGGGACAGCTTCACCCCTCCACTTT
-,-,TRBV4-1,TRBJ2-2,CASTRGPANTGELFF,TGCGCCAGCACCCGGGGTCCCGCGAACACCGGGGAGCTGTTTTTT
-,-,TRBV12-3/TRBV12-4,TRBJ1-1,CASSWGTNTEAFF,TGTGCCAGCAGTTGGGGTACGAACACTGAAGCTTTCTTT
-,-,TRBV2,TRBJ2-2,CASSERDPRRGELFF,TGTGCCAGCAGTGAACGGGACCCAAGACGAGGGGAGCTGTTTTTT
-,-,TRBV5-1,TRBJ1-1,CASSLAPMGANTEAFF,TGCGCCAGCAGCTTGGCCCCAATGGGCGCGAACACTGAAGCTTTCTTT
-,TRBD1,TRBV5-1,TRBJ2-5,CASSMGQGAEETQYF,TGCGCCAGCAGCATGGGACAGGGGGCGGAGGAGACCCAGTACTTC
-,-,TRBV6-6,TRBJ2-7,CASSRAPGQGYEQYF,TGTGCCAGCAGTCGCGCCCCGGGACAAGGTTACGAGCAGTACTTC
few,-,TRBV19,TRBJ2-1,CASSIGSHSYNEQFF,TGTGCCAGTAGTATCGGGAGTCACTCCTACAATGAGCAGTTCTTC
-,-,TRBV20-1,TRBJ2-3,CSASLPITDTQYF,TGCAGTGCTTCACTCCCCATCACAGATACGCAGTATTTT
many,-,TRBV5-1,TRBJ1-1,CASSLEGRADTEAFF,TGCGCCAGCAGCTTGGAGGGGAGAGCGGACACTGAAGCTTTCTTT